Below, 14 T cell receptor beta chains from the same sample are listed, as sequenced in a study of PD-1 blockade in classical Hodgkin lymphoma. The method was immunoSEQ multiplex PCR; TCRdb's version includes in-frame clones alone and lacks a portion of them. The data contain about 110,000 clones, roughly 87% of them singletons. Every one of the patients relapsed after autologous stem cell transplantation (brentuximab vedotin exposure was variable). The sequencing here drew on peripheral blood mononuclear cells (PBMCs), taken before the second cycle of nivolumab. The source of these receptors is a human donor with classical Hodgkin lymphoma.

This sequence joins TRBV7-2 and TRBJ1-3; TRBD1 is a possible D gene (5 bases). This CDR3 contains 16 residues. The V gene's germline CDR1 is SGHTA and CDR2 FQGNSA. V lost 1 base and J 2 bases, leaving 12 bases between the germline ends. CDR3 nucleotide sequence: TGTGCCAGCAGCTTAGAGGGCAGGGTCGCTGGAAACACCATATATTTT. Protein: CASSLEGRVAGNTIYF.

The rearrangement uses TRBV5-4 and TRBJ2-7; weak D call: TRBD1 (5 bases). The CDR3 has 14 residues. The V end was cut by 4 bases, the J end by 2 bases, with 13 bases between. The germline V gene encodes CDR1 SGHNT and CDR2 YYREEE (reference sequence). The CDR3 DNA follows: TGTGCCAGCAGCAAACAGGAGCCCCCCTACGAGCAGTACTTC. Its translation: CASSKQEPPYEQYF.

The V call is TRBV4-1, the J call TRBJ1-4; no firm D call. Germline CDR1 is MGHRA and CDR2 is YSYEKL. This CDR3 has 15 amino acids. Trimming shortened V by 3 bases and J by 5 bases, and 13 bases separated the two germline ends. The DNA for the CDR3 is TGCGCCAGCAGCCACCCCGGAGACGGGAATGAAAAACTGTTTTTT. The encoded protein is CASSHPGDGNEKLFF.

This clone was detected only a few times. The chain uses TRBV30 and TRBJ1-3; D might be TRBD1 (5 bases). The V gene's germline CDR1 is GTSNPN and CDR2 SVGIG (reference sequence). Trimming cost V 1 base and J 3 bases, with 10 bases left between them. This CDR3 region has 14 residues. The CDR3 DNA reads as TGTGCCTGGAGTGGCAGGGTTCTTGGAAACACCATATATTTT. Translated, it gives CAWSGRVLGNTIYF. Together with reference TRBV30 and TRBJ1-3, the CDR3 gives the full variable domain: SQTIHQWPATLVQPVGSPLSLECTVEGTSNPNLYWYRQAAGRGLQLLFYSVGIGQISSEVPQNLSASRPQDRQFILSSKKLLLSDSGFYLCAWSGRVLGNTIYFGEGSWLTVV.

The chain recombines TRBV6-4 with TRBJ2-1; 7 bases line up with TRBD2. The length of the CDR3 is 15 residues. CDR1 and CDR2 (germline): MRHNA, SNTAGT. J lost 5 bases, V lost 6 bases, and 10 bases had no gene match. CDR3 region: CASSQRGEGHNEQFF. CDR3 DNA: TGTGCCAGCAGCCAAAGAGGGGAGGGCCACAATGAGCAGTTCTTC.

The rearrangement uses TRBV4-1 and TRBJ2-5, with D tentatively TRBD1 (5 bases). V gave up 0 bases and J gave up 1 base, with 9 bases separating them. The CDR3 has 15 residues. CDR1 MGHRA and CDR2 YSYEKL come from the germline V gene. CDR3 in amino acids: CASSQDSQGQETQYF. CDR3 bases: TGCGCCAGCAGCCAAGATAGCCAGGGCCAAGAGACCCAGTACTTC.

This rearrangement joins TRBV6-5 to TRBJ2-1; 7 bases map to TRBD2. Germline-derived CDR1 and CDR2 are MNHEY and SVGAGI. The CDR3 sequence is 15 residues long. J lost 2 bases, V lost 5 bases, and 6 bases had no gene match. The CDR3 reads CASSNPGLPYNEQFF. DNA of the CDR3: TGTGCCAGCAGTAATCCGGGACTACCCTACAATGAGCAGTTCTTC.

The chain is built from TRBV27 and TRBJ2-7; 11 bases match TRBD2. This CDR3 has 16 amino acids. Germline values: CDR1 MNHEY, CDR2 SMNVEV (reference sequence). J was trimmed by 4 bases and V by 0 bases; bases with no gene match: 5. CDR3 DNA: TGTGCCAGCAGTTTATCACCGGGACTAGCGGCGTACGAGCAGTACTTC. This encodes CASSLSPGLAAYEQYF.

The chain carries TRBV14 and TRBJ1-3; no clear D. V was clipped by 2 bases and J by 0 bases, with 8 bases between them. This CDR3 comprises 15 residues. The germline V gene has CDR1 SGHDN and CDR2 FVKESK. DNA of the CDR3: TGTGCCAGCAGCCAACGTCGGACCTCTGGAAACACCATATATTTT. Protein: CASSQRRTSGNTIYF.

This clone turned up a few times. The chain recombines TRBV28 with TRBJ2-7; TRBD1 is a possible D gene (6 bases). Per the germline V gene, CDR1 is MDHEN and CDR2 is SYDVKM. The CDR3 length is 14 residues. Trimming cost V 8 bases and J 5 bases, with 19 bases left between them. CDR3 sequence (DNA): TGTGCCAGCCGCGGCGCAGGGGTTAACCACGAGCAGTACTTC. Amino acids: CASRGAGVNHEQYF.

The J gene is TRBJ1-1, the V gene TRBV7-9; 9 positions agree with TRBD1. Germline CDR1 is SEHNR and CDR2 is FQNEAQ (reference sequence). V lost 5 bases to trimming and J lost 8 bases; unmatched junction nucleotides: 6. This CDR3 is 13 amino acids long. The CDR3 reads CASSQNRGREAFF. The CDR3 DNA follows: TGTGCCAGCAGCCAAAACAGGGGGCGCGAAGCTTTCTTT.

V usage is TRBV4-2 and J usage is TRBJ2-2; D may be TRBD1 (6 bases). The CDR3 sequence is 17 residues long. CDR1 is LGHNA and CDR2 is YNFKEQ in the germline V gene. The V gene lost 0 bases and the J gene lost 0 bases, with 11 bases spanning the gap. CDR3 coding DNA: TGTGCCAGCAGCCAAGAACGAGGGGGATCGAACACCGGGGAGCTGTTTTTT. It translates to CASSQERGGSNTGELFF.

The chain uses TRBV5-6 and TRBJ2-2; D ambiguous. The V and J ends lost 0 bases and 6 bases respectively, with 15 bases between them. Germline V CDR1 and CDR2: SGHDT, YYEEEE. This CDR3 has 16 amino acids. CDR3 DNA: TGTGCCAGCAGCTTGGAGCGTCAGAGAGGCGCCGGGGAGCTGTTTTTT. This encodes CASSLERQRGAGELFF.

CDR3 in DNA: TGTGCCACCAGCAGCACCAACTATGGCTACACCTTC. Its translation is CATSSTNYGYTF. The J gene is TRBJ1-2, the V gene TRBV15; no firm D call. CDR1 is LNHNV, CDR2 YYDKDF, per germline (reference sequence). Trimming took off 3 bases at V and 2 bases at J, with 4 bases between the two ends. CDR3 length: 12 residues.